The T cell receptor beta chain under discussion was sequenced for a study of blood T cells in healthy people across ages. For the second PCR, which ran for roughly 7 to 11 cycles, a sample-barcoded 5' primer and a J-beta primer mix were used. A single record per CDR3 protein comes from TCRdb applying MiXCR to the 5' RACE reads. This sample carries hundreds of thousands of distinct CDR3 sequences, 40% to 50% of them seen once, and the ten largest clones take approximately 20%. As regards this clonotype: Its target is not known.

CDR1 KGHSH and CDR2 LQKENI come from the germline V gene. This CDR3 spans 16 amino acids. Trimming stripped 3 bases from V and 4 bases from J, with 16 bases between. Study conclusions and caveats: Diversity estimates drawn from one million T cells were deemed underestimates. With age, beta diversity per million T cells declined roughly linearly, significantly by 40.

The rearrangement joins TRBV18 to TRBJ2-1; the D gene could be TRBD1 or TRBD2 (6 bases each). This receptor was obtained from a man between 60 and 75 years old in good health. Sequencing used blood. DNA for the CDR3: TGTGCCAGCTCACCTTCGGACCGGGGGCATTACAATGAGCAGTTCTTC. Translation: CASSPSDRGHYNEQFF.